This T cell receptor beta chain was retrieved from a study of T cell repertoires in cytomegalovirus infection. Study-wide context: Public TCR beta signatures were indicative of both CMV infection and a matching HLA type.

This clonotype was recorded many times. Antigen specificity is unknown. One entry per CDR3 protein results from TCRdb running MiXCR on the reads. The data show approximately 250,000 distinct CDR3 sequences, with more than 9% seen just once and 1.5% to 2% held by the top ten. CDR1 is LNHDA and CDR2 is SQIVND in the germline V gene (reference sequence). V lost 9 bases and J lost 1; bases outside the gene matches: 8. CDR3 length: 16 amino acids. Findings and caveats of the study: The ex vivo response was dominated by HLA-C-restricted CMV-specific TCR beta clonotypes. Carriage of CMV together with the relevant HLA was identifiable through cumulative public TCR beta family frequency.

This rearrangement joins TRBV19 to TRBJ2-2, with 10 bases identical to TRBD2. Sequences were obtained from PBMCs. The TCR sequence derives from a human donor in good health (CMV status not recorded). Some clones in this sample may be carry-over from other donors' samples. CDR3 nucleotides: TGTGCCAGCACCAAGCGGGAGGGGTGGAACACCGGGGAGCTGTTTTTT. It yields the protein CASTKREGWNTGELFF.